The present T cell receptor (beta chain) was sequenced within a study of T cell changes during pregnancy in multiple sclerosis. From germline, CDR1 is SGHNT and CDR2 YYREEE (reference sequence). The V and J ends lost 0 bases and 4 bases respectively, with 5 bases between them. The CDR3 is 13 amino acids. The assay was immunoSEQ multiplex PCR, and TCRdb's table has in-frame clones only and misses some. This table has approximately 32,000 clones, about 93% appearing once. The chain recombines TRBV5-4 with TRBJ1-3, with unresolved D. Sequencing was performed on CD4+ T cells from peripheral blood mononuclear cells, taken in the second trimester of pregnancy. The TCR comes from a female donor with multiple sclerosis, enrolled in a pregnancy study. CDR3 DNA sequence: TGTGCCAGCAGCTTGGAACAGGGAAACACCATATATTTT. It codes for CASSLEQGNTIYF. The full variable domain, completed using reference TRBV5-4 and TRBJ1-3, is ETGVTQSPTHLIKTRGQQVTLRCSSQSGHNTVSWYQQALGQGPQFIFQYYREEENGRGNFPPRFSGLQFPNYSSELNVNALELDDSALYLCASSLEQGNTIYFGEGSWLTVV.